This T cell receptor (beta chain) was recovered during a study of post-analysis software for immune sequencing data (dated by TCRdb to 2013 to 2016). At the level of the whole study: The recorded disease courses included relapsing-remitting, secondary progressive and progressive-relapsing multiple sclerosis, and some patients had no subtype annotation. The patient repertoires were set against around ten previously published healthy control repertoires from donors whose ages ranged from 6 to 25 years. A subset of samples was prepared in parallel using single-end sample barcoding, then pooled and co-amplified after Illumina adapter ligation.

TCR beta repertoires were profiled from peripheral blood of about a dozen young patients with multiple sclerosis to demonstrate the VDJtools post-analysis software. The multiple sclerosis patients were children and adolescents ranging in age from 6 to 15 years. As to this clonotype: Its antigen is not yet known. Base qualities are not provided; no much larger clone lies one nucleotide away.

Broader findings and caveats from the paper: The control group was slightly older than the multiple sclerosis patient group. Significantly lower normalized Chao1 diversity was found in multiple sclerosis patients than in controls, suggesting substantial peripheral T-cell clonal expansion. Patients showed significantly higher frequencies than controls for about 5 TRBV segments, among them TRBV5-6, TRBV5-1 and TRBV20-1. Direct clustering with F measure showed strong co-clustering of samples prepared in the same batch, prompting a batch-effect correction.

Libraries were built with PCR. For sequencing, an Illumina HiSeq 2500 was employed. To reduce PCR and sequencing biases, unique molecular identifiers were incorporated into the TCR beta cDNA libraries. Roughly 500,000 cDNA molecules were obtained per 1 to 10 million input T cells, so each molecule approximated one T cell. The patient libraries were prepared and sequenced using the same protocol as the earlier healthy control dataset. Samples belonging to the same batch were prepared together, multiplexed and sequenced on a shared HiSeq lane. The source study handled its data this way. MIGEC handled the raw barcoded reads, throwing out single-read molecular identifier groups before consensus assembly and CDR3 extraction. Clonotype tables were post-analysed with VDJtools, normalizing diversity by down-sampling all datasets to the smallest sample size. In repertoire overlap clustering, CDR3 amino acid sequences, but not nucleotide sequences, were matched to correct batch-related cross-sample contamination. TCRdb passed the public sequencing reads through fastp at Q25 and MiXCR, retaining productive beta sequences. When rows share a CDR3 protein, they turn into one entry using the most common DNA and genes. TCRdb assigned the V and J calls; the authors' analysis was not used. The sample records 650,000 to 850,000 distinct CDR3 sequences, under 70% of which are singletons. The top ten hold roughly 4.4% of the sample.

The CDR3 has 13 amino acids, counting the end cysteine and phenylalanine. Of the read, only the CDR3 DNA is kept; its 39 bases are in frame from base 1. The germline V gene gives CDR1 as SQVTM and CDR2 as ANQGSEA. V and J are trimmed by 6 bases and 8 bases, and the gene matches miss 10 bases of the junction. The sequenced sample consisted of blood. The clonotype originates from a girl between 5 and 17 years old with multiple sclerosis. The chain uses TRBV29-1 and TRBJ2-3; 8 of the junction bases match TRBD1. The CDR3 is CSVAAGGEGTQYF. The DNA sequence is as follows: TGCAGCGTGGCCGCAGGGGGCGAGGGTACGCAGTATTTT.